These 5 T cell receptor beta chains came from one sample sequenced in a study of neurological immune-mediated disorders. MiXCR was run by TCRdb on the 5' RACE reads, yielding one entry per CDR3 protein. This table has roughly 43,000 distinct CDR3 sequences, about 2% appearing once. Material for sequencing was PBMCs. The receptors here all came from a woman in her forties with multiple sclerosis.

The sample holds many counts of this clonotype. This chain joins TRBV19 and TRBJ2-7; D may correspond to TRBD1 or TRBD2 (5 bases each). Looked up from germline, CDR1 is LNHDA and CDR2 is SQIVND (reference sequence). The germline V and J ends were trimmed by 3 bases and 0 bases, with 12 bases remaining between them. This CDR3 has 15 residues. The CDR3 here is CASSIGTRISYEQYF. The CDR3 region has the DNA TGTGCCAGTAGTATCGGGACCAGGATCTCCTACGAGCAGTACTTC.

This clonotype was seen at least ten times. The V gene is TRBV20-1, the J gene TRBJ1-1; D gene uncertain. Per germline, CDR1 DFQATT and CDR2 SNEGSKA (reference sequence). Between the trimmed V and J ends, which lost 2 bases and 4 bases, there was a span of 11 bases. The CDR3 runs to 13 residues. In nucleotides, the CDR3 is TGCAGTGCTAGAAAGTTAAGTATCACTGAAGCTTTCTTT. Its protein is CSARKLSITEAFF.

This clonotype was detected many times. The rearrangement joins TRBV6-6 to TRBJ1-1; 12 bases are shared with TRBD1. J gave up 1 base and V 6 bases, and 12 bases lay outside the gene matches. The germline CDR1 and CDR2 sequences are MNHNY and SVGAGI (reference sequence). The CDR3 has 18 residues. The CDR3 DNA reads TGTGCCAGCAGCCCGTCCCGGGACAGGGGGCCAACGAACACTGAAGCTTTCTTT. This translates into CASSPSRDRGPTNTEAFF.

This clonotype was found many times. The rearrangement links TRBV7-9 to TRBJ1-6; D remains unclear. Germline assignment: CDR1 SEHNR and CDR2 FQNEAQ (reference sequence). V lost 2 bases to trimming and J lost 4 bases, with 6 bases between them. The CDR3 sequence is 14 residues long. The CDR3 sequence: CASSLREYNSPLHF. CDR3 sequence (DNA): TGTGCCAGCAGCTTAAGGGAGTATAATTCACCCCTCCACTTT.

This clonotype occurred many times. This rearrangement joins TRBV12-3 or TRBV12-4 to TRBJ2-3; either TRBD1 or TRBD2 may supply D (5 bases each). Trimming removed 6 bases at V and 4 bases at J, with 14 bases between. CDR3 length: 14 residues. CDR3 amino acids: CASSLSEGADTQYF. In nucleotides, the CDR3 is TGTGCCAGCAGCCTTAGCGAAGGGGCAGATACGCAGTATTTT.